This T cell receptor (beta chain) is drawn from a study of response to subunit inactivated influenza vaccine. One entry per CDR3 protein results from TCRdb running MiXCR on the RT-PCR reads. The profile shows just under 550,000 distinct CDR3 sequences, under 30% of them singletons. The CDR3 extends over 15 amino acids. Germline-derived CDR1 and CDR2 are SGHVS and FQNEAQ. The V gene end was trimmed by 1 base and the J gene end by 9 bases; junction bases not matched to a gene: 7. These data also featured in a second study, about T cells expressing NK-cell markers. This second study notes: The authors made TCR beta cDNA libraries by 5'RACE template switching. This switching added a universal primer site and UMIs. The authors derived TCR beta repertoires from sorted CD3+CD56+NKG2C+, CD3+CD56+NKG2C- and CD3+CD56-NKG2C+ T cells. In the group of eight sequenced donors, seven were HCMV-seropositive and one was seronegative. The sorts in several experiments were restricted to alpha-beta TCR T cells by an anti-gamma-delta TCR antibody. Dominant NKG2C+ clonotypes made up roughly 1.0-7.0% of CD8+ T cells in a handful of donors.

The chain is built from TRBV7-8 and TRBJ2-1; 9 nucleotides agree with TRBD2. This TCR was sampled from a man aged 50 or older who received an inactivated influenza vaccine. The sample consisted of CD4+ T cells sorted from PBMCs, taken about 12 days after vaccination. The CDR3 is CASSLGFGLASEQFF. The DNA of the CDR3 is TGTGCCAGCAGCTTAGGGTTCGGACTAGCGAGTGAGCAGTTCTTC.